This T cell receptor (beta chain) derives from a study of blood T cell repertoires in COVID-19. Study context: Sources were T cells, B-cell-depleted T cells, or PBMCs; the material itself was cDNA or gDNA.

In the original workflow: Amplified reference gene primers provided the basis for estimating nucleated cell counts. Sequencing was performed with immunoSEQ multiplex PCR; in TCRdb, only in-frame clones are kept and a portion is missing. That table is the source of V, J and clone size, and D and trimming were worked out from the DNA. The sample shows 200,000 to 250,000 clones, around 83% of them seen only once. V dropped 1 base and J dropped 8 bases, with 17 bases sitting between them. The CDR3 loop spans 16 amino acids. The V gene's germline CDR1 is MGHRA and CDR2 YSYEKL. The source of this sequence is a man younger than 45 who had recovered from COVID-19. V is TRBV4-1 and J is TRBJ1-4; D may be TRBD1 (5 bases). The sequencing input was peripheral blood. DNA of the CDR3: TGCGCCAGCAGCCAAGGCGGGGACTCTGGAGTAGAAAAACTGTTTTTT. Translated: CASSQGGDSGVEKLFF.